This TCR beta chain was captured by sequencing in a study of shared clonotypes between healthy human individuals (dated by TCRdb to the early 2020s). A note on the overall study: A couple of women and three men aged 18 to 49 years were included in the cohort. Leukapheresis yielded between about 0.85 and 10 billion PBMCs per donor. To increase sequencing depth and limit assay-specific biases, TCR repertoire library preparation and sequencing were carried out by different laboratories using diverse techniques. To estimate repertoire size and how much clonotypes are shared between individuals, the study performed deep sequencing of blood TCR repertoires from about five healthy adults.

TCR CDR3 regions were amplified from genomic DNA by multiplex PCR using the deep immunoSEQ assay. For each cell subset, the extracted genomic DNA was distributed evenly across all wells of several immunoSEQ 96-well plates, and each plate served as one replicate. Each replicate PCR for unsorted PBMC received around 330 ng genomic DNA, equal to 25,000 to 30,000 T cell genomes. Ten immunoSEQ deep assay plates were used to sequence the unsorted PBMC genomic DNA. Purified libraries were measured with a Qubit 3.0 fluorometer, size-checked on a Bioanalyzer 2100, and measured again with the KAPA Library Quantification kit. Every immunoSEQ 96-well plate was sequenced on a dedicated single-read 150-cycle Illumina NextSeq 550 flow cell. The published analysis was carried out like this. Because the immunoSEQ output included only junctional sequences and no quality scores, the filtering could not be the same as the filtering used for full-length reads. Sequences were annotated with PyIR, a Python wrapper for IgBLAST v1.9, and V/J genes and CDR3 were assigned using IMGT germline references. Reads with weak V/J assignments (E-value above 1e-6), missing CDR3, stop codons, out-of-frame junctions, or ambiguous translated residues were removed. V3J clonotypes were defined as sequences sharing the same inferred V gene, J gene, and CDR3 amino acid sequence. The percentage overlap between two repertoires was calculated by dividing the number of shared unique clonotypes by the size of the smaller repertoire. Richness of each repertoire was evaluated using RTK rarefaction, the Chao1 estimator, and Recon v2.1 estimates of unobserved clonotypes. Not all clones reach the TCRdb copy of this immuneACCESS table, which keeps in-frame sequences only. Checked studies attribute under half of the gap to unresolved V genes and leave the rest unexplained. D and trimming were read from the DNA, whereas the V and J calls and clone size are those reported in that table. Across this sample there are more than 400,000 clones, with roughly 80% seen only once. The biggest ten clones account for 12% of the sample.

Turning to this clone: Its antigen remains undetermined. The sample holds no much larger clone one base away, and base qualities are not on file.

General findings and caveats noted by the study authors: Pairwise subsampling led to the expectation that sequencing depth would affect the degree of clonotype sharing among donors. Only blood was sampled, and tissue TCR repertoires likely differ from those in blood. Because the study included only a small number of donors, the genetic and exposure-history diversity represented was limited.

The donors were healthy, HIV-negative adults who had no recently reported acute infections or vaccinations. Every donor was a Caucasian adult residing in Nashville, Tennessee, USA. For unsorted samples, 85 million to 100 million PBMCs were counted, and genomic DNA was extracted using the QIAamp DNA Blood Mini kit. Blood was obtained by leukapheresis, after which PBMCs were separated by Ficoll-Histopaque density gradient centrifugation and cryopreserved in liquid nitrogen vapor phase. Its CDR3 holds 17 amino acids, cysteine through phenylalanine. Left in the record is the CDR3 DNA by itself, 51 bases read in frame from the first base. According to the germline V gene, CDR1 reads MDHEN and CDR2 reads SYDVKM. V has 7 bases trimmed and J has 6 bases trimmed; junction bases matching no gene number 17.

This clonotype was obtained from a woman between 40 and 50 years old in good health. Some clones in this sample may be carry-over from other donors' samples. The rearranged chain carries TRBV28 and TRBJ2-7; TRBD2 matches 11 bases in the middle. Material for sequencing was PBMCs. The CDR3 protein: CASKILAGGPSRTEQYF. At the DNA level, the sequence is TGTGCCAGCAAAATCTTAGCGGGAGGGCCCTCCAGAACCGAGCAGTACTTC. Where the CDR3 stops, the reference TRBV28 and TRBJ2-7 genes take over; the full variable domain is DVKVTQSSRYLVKRTGEKVFLECVQDMDHENMFWYRQDPGLGLRLIYFSYDVKMKEKGDIPEGYSVSREKKERFSLILESASTNQTSMYLCASKILAGGPSRTEQYFGPGTRLTVT.